Below, 25 T cell receptor beta chains from the same sample are listed, as sequenced in a study of blood T cells in healthy people across ages. The authors ran a second PCR of roughly 6 to 12 cycles using a sample-barcoded 5' primer and a J-beta primer mix. TCRdb re-analysed the 5' RACE reads in MiXCR, keeping a single row per CDR3 protein. This sample yields hundreds of thousands of distinct CDR3 sequences, of which 45% to 50% are seen a single time; roughly an eighth belongs to the top ten. Specimen: blood. These receptors came from a young man in good health.

Only one count was recorded for this clonotype. The gene calls are TRBV15 and TRBJ2-5; 10 bases align to TRBD1. Matching the DNA end better, TRBJ2-7 makes the J call doubtful. This CDR3 has 16 amino acids. Per the germline V gene, CDR1 is LNHNV and CDR2 is YYDKDF (reference sequence). The CDR3 loop is CATSNSGDRGPYEQYF. The CDR3 DNA sequence: TGTGCCACCAGCAACAGCGGGGACAGGGGTCCCTACGAGCAGTACTTC.

V usage is TRBV28 and J usage is TRBJ2-7; 9 bases fit TRBD1. The CDR3 extends over 15 amino acids. Trimming removed 5 bases from V and 3 bases from J; junction bases left unmatched: 8. The germline V gene encodes CDR1 MDHEN and CDR2 SYDVKM. The CDR3 DNA follows: TGTGCCAGCAGTGCGTCCGGGACAGGGAACTACGAGCAGTACTTC. Amino acid sequence: CASSASGTGNYEQYF. The full variable domain, completed using reference TRBV28 and TRBJ2-7, is DVKVTQSSRYLVKRTGEKVFLECVQDMDHENMFWYRQDPGLGLRLIYFSYDVKMKEKGDIPEGYSVSREKKERFSLILESASTNQTSMYLCASSASGTGNYEQYFGPGTRLTVT.

The V call is TRBV20-1, the J call TRBJ2-3, with TRBD2 identical over 10 bases. After removal of 0 bases from V and 4 bases from J, the junction contained 7 bases not matched to a gene. This CDR3 has 16 amino acids. CDR1 DFQATT and CDR2 SNEGSKA come from the germline V gene (reference sequence). CDR3 protein: CSARDRLAGEADTQYF. The DNA of the CDR3 is TGCAGTGCTAGAGATCGCCTAGCGGGGGAGGCAGATACGCAGTATTTT.

J is TRBJ2-5 and V is TRBV20-1; TRBD1 or TRBD2 may be the D gene (5 bases each). Per the germline V gene, CDR1 is DFQATT and CDR2 is SNEGSKA (reference sequence). The germline V and J ends were trimmed by 2 bases and 0 bases, with 16 bases remaining between them. The CDR3 has 16 residues. The CDR3 sequence: CSARSLAEGYQETQYF. The CDR3 region has the DNA TGCAGTGCTAGATCGCTAGCCGAGGGGTACCAAGAGACCCAGTACTTC.

The chain joins TRBV6-1 to TRBJ2-7; 11 bases line up with TRBD2. CDR1 MNHNS and CDR2 SASEGT come from the germline V gene. The CDR3 covers 19 residues. V was pared by 4 bases and J by 7 bases, with 21 bases of the junction left unmatched. CDR3 sequence (DNA): TGTGCCAGCAGTGGCCTAGCGGGAGGCCAGGATTTTACCTACAATGAGCAGTACTTC. It specifies CASSGLAGGQDFTYNEQYF.

The CDR3 loop reads CSVINRGTDTQYF. As DNA, the CDR3 is TGCAGCGTCATTAACCGGGGAACAGATACGCAGTATTTT. The chain couples TRBV29-1 to TRBJ2-3, with D possibly matching TRBD2 (5 bases). V lost 6 bases to trimming and J lost 3 bases, with 13 bases between them. CDR1 and CDR2 (germline): SQVTM, ANQGSEA. The CDR3 covers 13 residues.

CDR3 loop: CASSYDGLNSGELFF. Here the CDR3 DNA reads TGTGCCAGCAGTTACGACGGGCTGAATAGCGGGGAGCTGTTTTTT. V is TRBV6-2 or TRBV6-3 and J is TRBJ2-2; D remains unclear. CDR1 and CDR2 (germline): MNHEY, SVGEGT. The CDR3 spans 15 residues. Trimming cost V 2 bases and J 7 bases, with 14 bases left between them.

The gene calls are TRBV29-1 and TRBJ2-7; D is perhaps TRBD1 (6 bases). Germline V gene data show CDR1 as SQVTM and CDR2 as ANQGSEA. This CDR3 comprises 13 residues. V was clipped by 7 bases and J by 0 bases, with 13 bases between them. CDR3 sequence (DNA): TGCAGCGCGAACACGGACAGCTCCTACGAGCAGTACTTC. It encodes CSANTDSSYEQYF.

This clonotype was seen a single time. This chain links TRBV10-1 with TRBJ2-3; D is perhaps TRBD2 (5 bases). Looked up from germline, CDR1 is WNHNN and CDR2 is SYGVQD (reference sequence). The V gene lost 4 bases and the J gene lost 4 bases, with 12 bases spanning the gap. The CDR3 has 14 residues. The CDR3 loop reads CASSVDLGADTQYF. The DNA for the CDR3 is TGCGCCAGCAGTGTAGACTTGGGAGCAGATACGCAGTATTTT.

This clonotype was detected only a few times. This rearrangement joins TRBV7-9 to TRBJ2-3; the match to TRBD2 covers 14 bases. The CDR3 runs 19 residues. Germline V gene data show CDR1 as SEHNR and CDR2 as FQNEAQ (reference sequence). J gave up 2 bases and V 5 bases, and 12 bases lay outside the gene matches. Here the CDR3 reads CASSTVRTSGGSPTDTQYF. The CDR3 region has the DNA TGTGCCAGCAGCACGGTCCGGACTAGCGGGGGGTCTCCCACAGATACGCAGTATTTT.

The chain joins TRBV5-6 to TRBJ1-5; D remains unclear. V was clipped by 0 bases and J by 4 bases, with 8 bases between them. Germline loops: CDR1 SGHDT, CDR2 YYEEEE. CDR3 length equals 14 residues. CDR3 nucleotide sequence: TGTGCCAGCAGCTTGGCCTGGGGAAATCAGCCCCAGCATTTT. Translation gives CASSLAWGNQPQHF.

A remark on this clonotype: Its ends do not fully match the called genes, so a read error is possible. The chain uses TRBV2 and TRBJ1-4, with D perhaps matching TRBD1 (5 bases). This CDR3 region has 15 residues. Per the germline V gene, CDR1 is SNHLY and CDR2 is FYNNEI. CDR3 bases: TGTGCCGGCAGTGAAGTTCGGGGGACTAATGAAAAACTGTTTTTT. This translates into CAGSEVRGTNEKLFF.

This clonotype was counted many times. The chain links TRBV5-4 to TRBJ2-5; D remains ambiguous. With the DNA end fitting TRBJ2-7 better, the J assignment may be wrong. CDR1 is SGHNT and CDR2 is YYREEE in the germline V gene (reference sequence). The CDR3 consists of 13 residues. The CDR3 DNA sequence: TGTGCCAGCAGCGTAATAGGCAAGGGCGAGCAGTACTTC. Translating it yields CASSVIGKGEQYF.

This clonotype was seen a single time. The chain carries TRBV28 and TRBJ2-3; D gene ambiguous. The V gene's germline CDR1 is MDHEN and CDR2 SYDVKM. V was pared by 6 bases and J by 6 bases, with 16 bases between. This CDR3 comprises 14 residues. The CDR3 nucleotides are TGTGCCAGCAGCCGGCTCCTATCGAAGGATACGCAGTATTTT. This encodes CASSRLLSKDTQYF.

This clonotype was picked up a small number of times. The genes are TRBV7-2 and TRBJ2-7, with a weak D call TRBD1 (5 bases). The CDR3 runs to 15 residues. The germline V gene encodes CDR1 SGHTA and CDR2 FQGNSA. V was shortened by 1 base and J by 5 bases, with 15 bases between the two germline ends. CDR3 DNA sequence: TGTGCCAGCAGCTTAGAAGAAGGCAGGGTCCACGAGCAGTACTTC. This encodes CASSLEEGRVHEQYF.

This clonotype was seen a handful of times. V usage is TRBV2 and J usage is TRBJ2-3, with D possibly TRBD2 on 5 matching bases. The V gene's germline CDR1 is SNHLY and CDR2 FYNNEI. V was cut by 5 bases and J by 5 bases, with 8 bases left in between. CDR3 size: 12 residues. The CDR3 is CASSIGKDTQYF. The CDR3 region has the DNA TGTGCCAGCAGTATCGGGAAAGATACGCAGTATTTT. Drawing the rest from reference TRBV2 and TRBJ2-3, the complete variable domain is EPEVTQTPSHQVTQMGQEVILRCVPISNHLYFYWYRQILGQKVEFLVSFYNNEISEKSEIFDDQFSVERPDGSNFTLKIRSTKLEDSAMYFCASSIGKDTQYFGPGTRLTVL.

The CDR3: CASRALTNEQFF. In DNA, the CDR3 is TGTGCCAGCAGGGCGCTGACCAATGAGCAGTTCTTC. This rearrangement joins TRBV12-3 or TRBV12-4 to TRBJ2-1; D ambiguous. This CDR3 contains 12 residues. The V and J ends lost 6 bases and 6 bases respectively, with 9 bases between them.

The chain employs TRBV4-3 and TRBJ2-5; D gene ambiguous. Between the trimmed V and J ends, which lost 2 bases and 4 bases, there was a span of 11 bases. Germline V gene lookup returns CDR1 LGHNA and CDR2 YSLEER. CDR3 size: 14 residues. As DNA, the CDR3 is TGCGCCAGCAGCCAAAGCAGTTACGGAGAGACCCAGTACTTC. Amino acid sequence: CASSQSSYGETQYF.

The chain couples TRBV14 to TRBJ1-1; D is uncertain. The germline V and J ends were trimmed by 4 bases and 0 bases, with 18 bases remaining between them. Per the germline V gene, CDR1 is SGHDN and CDR2 is FVKESK. CDR3 length: 17 residues. CDR3 sequence: CASSPLPHQLMNTEAFF. In DNA, the CDR3 is TGTGCCAGCAGCCCTCTCCCGCATCAGCTCATGAACACTGAAGCTTTCTTT.

This clonotype occurred a few times. With a much larger clone just one base away, this may be a read error. The chain combines TRBV12-3 or TRBV12-4 with TRBJ2-3, with D unresolved. The CDR3 is 13 amino acids. The V and J ends lost 5 bases and 4 bases respectively, with 10 bases between them. The CDR3 spells CASSMETPDTQYF. The CDR3 DNA reads TGTGCCAGCAGTATGGAGACGCCAGATACGCAGTATTTT.

This clonotype has only a few counts. A read error is possible here, since a much larger clone lies one base away. The chain uses TRBV12-3 or TRBV12-4 and TRBJ2-5, with TRBD2 matching over 10 bases. V was pared by 6 bases and J by 11 bases, with 15 bases of the junction left unmatched. This CDR3 has 15 residues. The CDR3 spells CASSNPGLASRGQYF. The DNA for the CDR3 is TGTGCCAGCAGCAATCCGGGACTAGCGTCTCGGGGGCAGTACTTC.

This clonotype came up a few times. V gene TRBV24-1 combines with J gene TRBJ2-3; D remains unclear. Trimming took off 7 bases at V and 0 bases at J, with 10 bases between the two ends. The CDR3 is made up of 14 amino acids. Germline V gene data show CDR1 as KGHDR and CDR2 as SFDVKD. This CDR3 is CATRFRISTDTQYF. The CDR3 nucleotides read TGTGCCACCAGGTTCCGAATTAGCACAGATACGCAGTATTTT.

This clonotype was found once. The chain couples TRBV28 to TRBJ2-4; the match to TRBD1 covers 8 bases. The last part of the DNA fits TRBJ2-7 better; the J call may be wrong. This CDR3 contains 15 residues. CDR1 is MDHEN, CDR2 SYDVKM, per germline. The CDR3 region has the DNA TGTGCCAGCAGTTCGGGCAGGGGGCGTCCCTACGAGCAGTACTTC. It yields the protein CASSSGRGRPYEQYF.

The V and J genes are TRBV7-2 and TRBJ2-7; 8 bases line up with TRBD2. Germline V CDR1 and CDR2: SGHTA, FQGNSA. The CDR3 runs to 15 residues. V shed 7 bases and J 4 bases; nucleotides not matched to a gene: 12. The CDR3 DNA reads TGTGCCAGCACCGGAGCAACTAGCGGCTTATACGAGCAGTACTTC. Encoded protein: CASTGATSGLYEQYF.

This clonotype was seen only once. The chain uses TRBV28 and TRBJ2-7; 9 nucleotides align to TRBD2. The CDR3 is 15 amino acids. Germline V gives CDR1 MDHEN, CDR2 SYDVKM. Unmatched junction bases numbered 7, after V lost 2 bases and J lost 5 bases. CDR3 amino acids: CASSLEGLATHEQYF. CDR3 DNA: TGTGCCAGCAGTTTAGAAGGACTAGCGACCCACGAGCAGTACTTC.